These 6 T cell receptor beta chains share one sample of origin, sequenced in a study of Ad26.COV2.S vaccination and SARS-CoV-2 variants. Produced via immunoSEQ multiplex PCR; TCRdb's table is partial and in-frame only. The table lists about 350,000 clones, under 95% of them singletons. Source: peripheral blood, taken after recovery from COVID-19. These receptor sequences come from a human donor who had recovered from COVID-19.

This clone has more than one count but fewer than ten. The chain is built from TRBV6-5 and TRBJ1-6; D unresolved. The germline V gene has CDR1 MNHEY and CDR2 SVGAGI. The CDR3 loop spans 12 amino acids. V lost 1 base and J lost 11, with 6 bases in between. The CDR3 DNA sequence: TGTGCCAGCAGTTACTACAAAGCACCCCTCCACTTT. Amino acid sequence: CASSYYKAPLHF.

The rearrangement joins TRBV15 to TRBJ1-2; D gene uncertain. V was trimmed by 1 base and J by 8 bases, leaving 17 bases between them. The germline CDR1 and CDR2 sequences are LNHNV and YYDKDF (reference sequence). This CDR3 spans 15 amino acids. CDR3 protein: CATSRVSPQVLGYTF. DNA of the CDR3: TGTGCCACCAGCAGAGTATCCCCCCAGGTTTTGGGCTACACCTTC.

This clone was seen once. This sequence joins TRBV19 and TRBJ1-2; 9 positions match TRBD1. There are 17 residues in the CDR3. V gave up 9 bases and J gave up 0 bases; unmatched junction bases: 14. Germline CDR1 is LNHDA and CDR2 is SQIVND (reference sequence). In DNA form, the CDR3 reads TGTGCCAGCCTATTACAGGGGGCGCCAGGTCCTAACTATGGCTACACCTTC. It encodes CASLLQGAPGPNYGYTF.

The rearrangement links TRBV27 to TRBJ1-5; 9 bases line up with TRBD1. V trimming: 5 bases; J trimming: 6 bases; junction bases outside the gene matches: 17. Germline CDR1 MNHEY, CDR2 SMNVEV (reference sequence). CDR3 length: 18 residues. As DNA, the CDR3 is TGTGCCAGCAGTACACAGAAAACCGGGACAGGGTCGGGTCAGCCCCAGCATTTT. It codes for CASSTQKTGTGSGQPQHF.

The chain employs TRBV4-1 and TRBJ1-3; D is ambiguous. The CDR3 sequence is 17 residues long. Germline CDR1 reads MGHRA; CDR2 reads YSYEKL. Trimming took off 0 bases at V and 0 bases at J, with 12 bases between the two ends. The CDR3 DNA follows: TGCGCCAGCAGCCAAGATGTCGTCGACATCTCTGGAAACACCATATATTTT. Amino acids: CASSQDVVDISGNTIYF.

The CDR3 DNA sequence: TGTGCCATCAGTGGCCTCGCGGACAGGGGGCCCTCCTCCTACAATGAGCAGTTCTTC. Its protein product is CAISGLADRGPSSYNEQFF. The chain is built from TRBV10-3 and TRBJ2-1, with 11 bases that match TRBD1. This CDR3 is 19 amino acids long. Germline CDR1 is ENHRY and CDR2 is SYGVKD. The V gene end was trimmed by 4 bases and the J gene end by 0 bases; junction bases not matched to a gene: 11.